These T cell receptor beta chains were read from a single sample in a study of T-cell memory formation after mild COVID-19. MiXCR was run by TCRdb on the 5' RACE reads, yielding one entry per CDR3 protein. The sample comprises 300,000 or so distinct CDR3 sequences, roughly 15% of which are singletons, and 22% rests with the top ten. Sequenced material: PBMCs or a T cell subset sorted from them (not recorded which). The receptors shown here come from a man younger than 35 who had mild COVID-19 (a few samples of this study predate the infection). Cell type and time point are not known. Each CDR3 is given with its conserved first and last residue. A D gene is named only where the DNA matches it firmly. Some rows have no size entry. The others give once, few or many, or a class for an expanded clone.

D | J | V | size | CDR3 | DNA
. | TRBJ2-3 | TRBV5-1 | . | CASSLNGQGDTQYF | TGCGCCAGCAGCTTAAACGGCCAGGGGGATACGCAGTATTTT
. | TRBJ1-1 | TRBV7-9 | few | CASSLAPLWGTEAFF | TGTGCCAGCAGCTTAGCCCCTTTATGGGGCACTGAAGCTTTCTTT
. | TRBJ1-5 | TRBV2 | few | CASSGRVRNQPQHF | TGTGCCAGCAGCGGACGGGTCCGCAATCAGCCCCAGCATTTT
TRBD1 | TRBJ2-3 | TRBV7-9 | few | CASRRGTGHTDTQYF | TGTGCCAGCAGACGGGGGACAGGGCACACAGATACGCAGTATTTT
TRBD2 | TRBJ2-7 | TRBV3-1 | few | CASSQGLAGTYEQYF | TGTGCCAGCAGCCAAGGCCTAGCGGGGACCTACGAGCAGTACTTC
. | TRBJ2-1 | TRBV9 | few | CASSATGLNEQFF | TGTGCCAGCAGCGCAACAGGGCTAAATGAGCAGTTCTTC
TRBD2 | TRBJ2-1 | TRBV7-3 | . | CASSRVSTSGGNEQFF | TGTGCCAGCAGCCGCGTCTCCACTAGCGGGGGGAATGAGCAGTTCTTC
. | TRBJ2-2 | TRBV5-1 | few | CASSFNPGTKNTGELFF | TGCGCCAGCAGTTTCAACCCCGGGACCAAAAACACCGGGGAGCTGTTTTTT
. | TRBJ2-5 | TRBV2 | few | CASRTDGQETQYF | TGTGCCAGCCGAACGGACGGACAAGAGACCCAGTACTTC
. | TRBJ2-1 | TRBV4-2 | few | CASSQENGGQYNEQFF | TGTGCCAGCAGCCAAGAGAATGGGGGGCAGTACAATGAGCAGTTCTTC
TRBD2 | TRBJ2-1 | TRBV20-1 | . | CSARDPGGSYNEQFF | TGCAGTGCTAGGGACCCGGGGGGCTCCTACAATGAGCAGTTCTTC
TRBD1 | TRBJ1-5 | TRBV20-1 | . | CSARSHRGRNLASNQPQHF | TGCAGTGCTAGAAGTCACAGGGGGCGAAATTTAGCATCCAATCAGCCCCAGCATTTT
. | TRBJ1-2 | TRBV20-1 | . | CSAQTDYGYTF | TGCAGTGCCCAGACCGATTATGGCTACACCTTC
. | TRBJ1-1 | TRBV20-1 | few | CSASRAGGTEAFF | TGCAGTGCTAGTAGGGCCGGGGGCACTGAAGCTTTCTTT
. | TRBJ2-1 | TRBV7-2 | few | CASSRPGRAYNEQFF | TGTGCCAGCAGCCGGCCCGGCAGGGCCTACAATGAGCAGTTCTTC